This T cell receptor beta chain was documented in a study of blood T cell repertoires in COVID-19. About the study: Both acute and convalescent COVID-19 samples were obtained from the United States, Italy and Spain. In each case, the material was cDNA or gDNA derived from T cells, B-cell-depleted T cells, or PBMCs.

The length of the CDR3 is 15 residues. Trimming removed 2 bases at V and 4 bases at J, with 11 bases between. Germline CDR1 reads MNHEY; CDR2 reads SVGAGI. As originally analysed: Researchers report that nucleated cell counts were estimated from reference gene primer amplification. Libraries were prepared by immunoSEQ multiplex PCR; TCRdb keeps only in-frame clonotypes and omits some of them. V, J and clone size are those of that table, while D and trimming were read from the DNA. The sample shows fewer than 400,000 clones, less than 85% of them seen only once. The source of this sequence is a woman aged 18-29 years with acute or convalescent COVID-19. The material sequenced was peripheral blood. The chain couples TRBV6-5 to TRBJ1-4; D may be TRBD1 (5 bases). The CDR3: CASSYGGGLNEKLFF. The DNA for the CDR3 is TGTGCCAGCAGTTACGGGGGAGGGCTTAATGAAAAACTGTTTTTT.